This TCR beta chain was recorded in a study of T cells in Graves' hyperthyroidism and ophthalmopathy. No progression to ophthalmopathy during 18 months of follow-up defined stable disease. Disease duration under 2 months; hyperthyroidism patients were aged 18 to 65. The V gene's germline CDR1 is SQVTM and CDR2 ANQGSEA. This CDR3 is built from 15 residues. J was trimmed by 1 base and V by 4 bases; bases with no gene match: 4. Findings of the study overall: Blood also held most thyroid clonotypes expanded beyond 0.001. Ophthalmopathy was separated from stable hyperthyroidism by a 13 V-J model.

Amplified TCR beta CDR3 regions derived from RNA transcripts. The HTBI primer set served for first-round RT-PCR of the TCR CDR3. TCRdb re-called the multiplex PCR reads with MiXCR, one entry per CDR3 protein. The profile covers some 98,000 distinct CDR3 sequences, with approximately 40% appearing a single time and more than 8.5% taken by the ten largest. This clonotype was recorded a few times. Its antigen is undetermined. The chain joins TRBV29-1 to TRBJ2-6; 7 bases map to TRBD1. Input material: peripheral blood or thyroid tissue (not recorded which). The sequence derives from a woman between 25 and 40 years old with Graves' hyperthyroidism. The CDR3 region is CSVGRQGSGANVLTF. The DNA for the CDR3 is TGCAGCGTTGGACGACAGGGTTCTGGGGCCAACGTCCTGACTTTC. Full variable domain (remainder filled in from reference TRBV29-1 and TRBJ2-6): SAVISQKPSRDICQRGTSLTIQCQVDSQVTMMFWYRQQPGQSLTLIATANQGSEATYESGFVIDKFPISRPNLTFSTLTVSNMSPEDSSIYLCSVGRQGSGANVLTFGAGSRLTVL.